The clone carrying this T cell receptor (beta chain) was counted only a few times. What it binds is not known. The study drew the donors from its approximately 130-subject validation cohort, separate from the roughly 700-subject first cohort. Clones were sequenced by immunoSEQ multiplex PCR, and TCRdb holds only the in-frame ones, with some missing. The data hold 250,000 to 400,000 clones, with roughly 87% observed a single time. There are 16 residues in the CDR3. Deletions cut 3 bases from V and 2 bases from J, with 16 bases between. Per the germline V gene, CDR1 is SGDLS and CDR2 is YYNGEE. This record belongs to a study of cytomegalovirus exposure and HLA in healthy donors. Whole-study results and caveats: According to a subsequent analysis, TCR clusters from the first cohort were inclined to appear together in the 110 or so validation repertoires. TCR beta chains numbering some 160 were designated cytomegalovirus-associated.

The source is a woman aged 25-40 years in good health and CMV-seropositive. The chain has TRBV9 and TRBJ2-3; TRBD2 is a possible D gene (5 bases). Material for sequencing was PBMCs. The CDR3 spells CASSAPSQEATDTQYF. CDR3 bases: TGTGCCAGCAGCGCCCCTTCGCAGGAGGCCACAGATACGCAGTATTTT.